The 24 T cell receptor beta chains reported below all come from one sample, sequenced in a study of cytomegalovirus exposure and HLA in healthy donors. PCR was performed using 60 Vbeta and 13 Jbeta primers. The repertoire was sequenced with immunoSEQ multiplex PCR; TCRdb's copy has only in-frame clones and lacks some. The table has tens of thousands of clones, around 68% seen once; the top ten hold 15%. The sequenced sample consisted of PBMCs. The receptors originated from a woman between 40 and 55 years old in good health and CMV-seropositive.

The rearrangement links TRBV28 to TRBJ2-6, with D perhaps matching TRBD2 (5 bases). The CDR3 runs to 17 residues. V was clipped by 1 base and J by 4 bases, with 14 bases between them. From germline, CDR1 is MDHEN and CDR2 SYDVKM. This CDR3 is CASSLYGLREGANVLTF. In DNA form, the CDR3 reads TGTGCCAGCAGTTTATACGGACTCAGAGAAGGGGCCAACGTCCTGACTTTC.

V gene TRBV9 combines with J gene TRBJ1-2; 12 bases align to TRBD1. CDR1 SGDLS and CDR2 YYNGEE come from the germline V gene. Trimming at V came to 0 bases and at J to 5 bases, leaving 5 bases not matched to a gene. There are 16 residues in the CDR3. The CDR3 sequence: CASSVGGTGGKYGYTF. The DNA for the CDR3 is TGTGCCAGCAGCGTAGGAGGGACAGGGGGCAAGTATGGCTACACCTTC.

The chain employs TRBV2 and TRBJ2-5, with 9 bases lining up with TRBD2. V lost 8 bases and J lost 4; bases outside the gene matches: 14. The CDR3 covers 16 residues. CDR1 SNHLY and CDR2 FYNNEI come from the germline V gene. The CDR3, as DNA: TGTGCCAGCGGGTCCACCGAAGCTAGCGGGACAGAGACCCAGTACTTC. Translated, it gives CASGSTEASGTETQYF.

The genes are TRBV27 and TRBJ2-7; 10 bases align to TRBD2. Trimming took 0 bases from V and 4 from J; bases not matched to a gene: 6. The germline gives CDR1 MNHEY, CDR2 SMNVEV (reference sequence). The CDR3 loop spans 16 amino acids. DNA for the CDR3: TGTGCCAGCAGTTTATCACGGCTAGCGGGAGTGTACGAGCAGTACTTC. Its protein product is CASSLSRLAGVYEQYF.

The table lists this clone with a count of one. The CDR3 DNA reads as TGTGCCAGCAGTGACACCGCGAGCTCCTACGAGCAGTACTTC. It translates to CASSDTASSYEQYF. This chain links TRBV27 with TRBJ2-7; unclear D gene. The CDR3 is 14 residues long. V shed 5 bases and J shed 0 bases, with 11 bases lying between them. In germline, CDR1 is MNHEY, CDR2 SMNVEV (reference sequence).

This chain links TRBV30 with TRBJ2-1; no reliable D call. CDR1 and CDR2 from the germline V gene are GTSNPN and SVGIG (reference sequence). This CDR3 is 11 amino acids long. V lost 4 bases to trimming and J lost 6 bases, with 7 bases between them. The CDR3 loop reads CAWNRLNEQFF. CDR3 sequence (DNA): TGTGCCTGGAACCGACTCAATGAGCAGTTCTTC. Variable domain in full (rest from reference TRBV30 and TRBJ2-1): SQTIHQWPATLVQPVGSPLSLECTVEGTSNPNLYWYRQAAGRGLQLLFYSVGIGQISSEVPQNLSASRPQDRQFILSSKKLLLSDSGFYLCAWNRLNEQFFGPGTRLTVL.

This sequence joins TRBV27 and TRBJ2-3, with D possibly being TRBD1 (5 bases). V gave up 0 bases and J gave up 8 bases, with 18 bases separating them. The germline V gene encodes CDR1 MNHEY and CDR2 SMNVEV (reference sequence). CDR3 length: 16 amino acids. CDR3 region: CASSLSVAQGEGTQYF. CDR3 bases: TGTGCCAGCAGTTTATCCGTGGCCCAAGGGGAAGGTACGCAGTATTTT.

This rearrangement joins TRBV5-1 to TRBJ2-1, with 9 nucleotides matching TRBD2. This CDR3 comprises 15 residues. Germline-derived CDR1 and CDR2 are SGHRS and YFSETQ. J lost 5 bases, V lost 1 base, and 4 bases had no gene match. The CDR3 here is CASSLLGTSNNEQFF. The CDR3 DNA follows: TGCGCCAGCAGCTTGTTGGGGACTAGCAACAATGAGCAGTTCTTC. Complete variable domain (other parts from reference TRBV5-1 and TRBJ2-1): KAGVTQTPRYLIKTRGQQVTLSCSPISGHRSVSWYQQTPGQGLQFLFEYFSETQRNKGNFPGRFSGRQFSNSRSEMNVSTLELGDSALYLCASSLLGTSNNEQFFGPGTRLTVL.

The V and J genes are TRBV18 and TRBJ1-3, with TRBD1 identical over 8 bases. V lost 1 base to trimming and J lost 0 bases; unmatched junction nucleotides: 2. Germline CDR1 is KGHSH and CDR2 is LQKENI. The CDR3 is made up of 16 amino acids. CDR3 in amino acids: CASSPLGQGSGNTIYF. CDR3 nucleotides: TGTGCCAGCTCACCACTCGGACAGGGCTCTGGAAACACCATATATTTT.

The chain recombines TRBV11-2 with TRBJ2-3, with TRBD2 identical over 8 bases. CDR1 and CDR2 (germline): SGHAT, FQNNGV. V was pared by 8 bases and J by 0 bases, with 7 bases of the junction left unmatched. The CDR3 runs 15 residues. CDR3 coding DNA: TGTGCCAGCCGCGATTCTAGCGGGAGCACAGATACGCAGTATTTT. It is translated as CASRDSSGSTDTQYF. The whole variable domain, remainder taken from reference TRBV11-2 and TRBJ2-3, is EAGVAQSPRYKIIEKRQSVAFWCNPISGHATLYWYQQILGQGPKLLIQFQNNGVVDDSQLPKDRFSAERLKGVDSTLKIQPAKLEDSAVYLCASRDSSGSTDTQYFGPGTRLTVL.

The chain employs TRBV18 and TRBJ1-1; 9 nucleotides line up with TRBD1. Losses at the gene ends were 3 bases for V and 2 bases for J; bases not matched to a gene: 4. Germline CDR1 reads KGHSH; CDR2 reads LQKENI. The CDR3 is 15 amino acids. CDR3 sequence: CASSPQGQGNTEAFF. CDR3 DNA: TGTGCCAGCTCACCCCAGGGACAGGGTAACACTGAAGCTTTCTTT. The complete variable domain, with remaining parts taken from reference TRBV18 and TRBJ1-1, reads NAGVMQNPRHLVRRRGQEARLRCSPMKGHSHVYWYRQLPEEGLKFMVYLQKENIIDESGMPKERFSAEFPKEGPSILRIQQVVRGDSAAYFCASSPQGQGNTEAFFGQGTRLTVV.

This clone appeared many times. J is TRBJ2-7 and V is TRBV7-7, with 9 bases identical to TRBD1. Germline values: CDR1 SSHAT, CDR2 FNYEAQ (reference sequence). V lost 5 bases to trimming and J lost 3 bases; unmatched junction nucleotides: 5. The CDR3 has 14 residues. CDR3 DNA sequence: TGTGCCAGCAGCCCGTCGGGACAGGGCTACGAGCAGTACTTC. Translation gives CASSPSGQGYEQYF.

In its sample, this clone was seen a few times. This sequence joins TRBV7-2 and TRBJ2-3; no clear D gene. The germline V gene has CDR1 SGHTA and CDR2 FQGNSA. The CDR3 has 14 amino acids. Trimming pared 6 bases from V and 0 bases from J, leaving 10 bases between. CDR3: CASSPSWSTDTQYF. CDR3 DNA sequence: TGTGCCAGCAGTCCTAGTTGGAGCACAGATACGCAGTATTTT.

The chain couples TRBV19 to TRBJ1-2; 7 positions agree with TRBD1. The CDR3 is 17 residues long. V was pared by 4 bases and J by 2 bases, with 13 bases of the junction left unmatched. Germline CDR1 LNHDA, CDR2 SQIVND (reference sequence). CDR3 residues: CASSTAYGTAKNYGYTF. The CDR3 nucleotides are TGTGCCAGTAGTACCGCGTATGGGACAGCTAAAAACTATGGCTACACCTTC.

This rearrangement joins TRBV28 to TRBJ1-2, with 7 bases lining up with TRBD1. Germline-derived CDR1 and CDR2 are MDHEN and SYDVKM. This CDR3 comprises 14 residues. V shed 5 bases, J shed 8 bases, and the junction held 11 bases outside the gene matches. The CDR3 loop is CASSTGAKWGGYTF. CDR3 nucleotides: TGTGCCAGCAGTACAGGGGCTAAATGGGGGGGCTACACCTTC.

V usage is TRBV6-5 and J usage is TRBJ2-7, with 8 bases matching TRBD2. The germline V gene encodes CDR1 MNHEY and CDR2 SVGAGI. The CDR3 consists of 14 residues. With V trimmed by 1 base and J by 6 bases, 5 bases remained unmatched. The CDR3 region has the DNA TGTGCCAGCAGTTACTACGGCCGGGAGGGCGAGCAGTACTTC. Encoded protein: CASSYYGREGEQYF.

The V gene is TRBV7-2, the J gene TRBJ1-1; D is ambiguous. This CDR3 has 13 amino acids. The V end lost 2 bases, the J end lost 5 bases, and 9 bases lay between the germline ends. Germline CDR1 and CDR2: SGHTA and FQGNSA. CDR3 region: CASSLYARTEAFF. The CDR3 DNA sequence: TGTGCCAGCAGCTTATATGCTCGGACTGAAGCTTTCTTT.

The table lists this clone with a few counts. The V call is TRBV19, the J call TRBJ1-1; a possible D gene is TRBD1 (5 bases). This CDR3 spans 15 amino acids. Germline V CDR1 and CDR2: LNHDA, SQIVND (reference sequence). Trimming shortened V by 7 bases and J by 3 bases, and 18 bases separated the two germline ends. The CDR3 here is CASTTAGLGHTEAFF. As DNA, the CDR3 is TGTGCCAGTACCACAGCGGGGCTCGGCCACACTGAAGCTTTCTTT. The variable domain in full, with the rest retrieved from reference TRBV19 and TRBJ1-1, is DGGITQSPKYLFRKEGQNVTLSCEQNLNHDAMYWYRQDPGQGLRLIYYSQIVNDFQKGDIAEGYSVSREKKESFPLTVTSAQKNPTAFYLCASTTAGLGHTEAFFGQGTRLTVV.

The rearrangement uses TRBV6-1 and TRBJ2-1; D gene unclear. Trimming shortened V by 3 bases and J by 0 bases, and 15 bases separated the two germline ends. The germline gives CDR1 MNHNS, CDR2 SASEGT. CDR3 size: 17 residues. For the CDR3, the DNA is TGTGCCAGCAGTGACCGGGTTGTGTGGAGCTCCTACAATGAGCAGTTCTTC. It is translated as CASSDRVVWSSYNEQFF.

The chain carries TRBV25-1 and TRBJ2-7; TRBD2 matches 7 bases. Trimming took 2 bases from V and 4 from J; bases not matched to a gene: 5. Germline V gene data show CDR1 as MGHDK and CDR2 as SYGVNS. The CDR3 has 14 residues. The CDR3 sequence: CASSEPGTKYEQYF. CDR3 DNA sequence: TGTGCCAGCAGTGAACCCGGGACTAAGTACGAGCAGTACTTC.

Only one count was recorded for this clone. The J gene is TRBJ2-5, the V gene TRBV2; D possibly corresponds to TRBD1 (6 bases). The end of the DNA fits TRBJ2-7 better, so the J call may be wrong. The germline V gene encodes CDR1 SNHLY and CDR2 FYNNEI. The CDR3 consists of 14 residues. This CDR3 reads CASSIETGSYEQYF. The CDR3 coding sequence is TGTGCCAGCAGTATCGAGACAGGCTCCTACGAGCAGTACTTC.

The chain carries TRBV5-1 and TRBJ2-1, with 10 positions matching TRBD1. CDR3 length equals 15 residues. Germline V CDR1 and CDR2: SGHRS, YFSETQ. J was trimmed by 7 bases and V by 4 bases; bases with no gene match: 8. The CDR3 bases are TGCGCCAGCAGCAGGACAGGGGGGCCGGTGAATGAGCAGTTCTTC. Translation: CASSRTGGPVNEQFF.

The chain carries TRBV5-4 and TRBJ1-1, with D perhaps TRBD1 (5 bases). Germline loops: CDR1 SGHNT, CDR2 YYREEE (reference sequence). The V and J ends lost 0 bases and 4 bases respectively, with 13 bases between them. The CDR3 sequence is 15 residues long. The CDR3 here is CASSLGSGRGTEAFF. The CDR3 DNA reads as TGTGCCAGCAGCTTGGGATCGGGGAGGGGCACTGAAGCTTTCTTT.

This clone was counted only a few times. This rearrangement joins TRBV7-9 to TRBJ2-6, with D possibly matching TRBD1 (5 bases). Germline-derived CDR1 and CDR2 are SEHNR and FQNEAQ (reference sequence). The CDR3 is 17 amino acids. The V end was cut by 0 bases, the J end by 4 bases, with 13 bases between. CDR3 sequence: CASSLAWQGLGANVLTF. CDR3 bases: TGTGCCAGCAGCTTAGCCTGGCAGGGTTTGGGGGCCAACGTCCTGACTTTC.